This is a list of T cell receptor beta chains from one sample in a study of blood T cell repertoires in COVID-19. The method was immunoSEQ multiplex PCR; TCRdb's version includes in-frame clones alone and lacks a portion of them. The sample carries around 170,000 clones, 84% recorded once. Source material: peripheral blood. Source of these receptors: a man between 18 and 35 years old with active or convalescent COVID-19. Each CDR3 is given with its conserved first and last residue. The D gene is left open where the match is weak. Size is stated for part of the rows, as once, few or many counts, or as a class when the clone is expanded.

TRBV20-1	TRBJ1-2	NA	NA	CSASTGTDYGYTF	TGCAGTGCTAGTACAGGGACGGACTATGGCTACACCTTC
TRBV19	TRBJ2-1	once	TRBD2	CASSITPPGLPNEQFF	TGTGCCAGTAGTATTACTCCCCCGGGACTACCCAATGAGCAGTTCTTC
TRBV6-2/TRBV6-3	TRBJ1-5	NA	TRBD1	CASSYRGQGAGGNQPQHF	TGTGCCAGCAGTTATCGTGGACAGGGGGCGGGTGGCAATCAGCCCCAGCATTTT
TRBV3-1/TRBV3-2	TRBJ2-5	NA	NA	CASSQDPGGETQYF	TGTGCCAGCAGCCAAGACCCGGGTGGGGAGACCCAGTACTTC
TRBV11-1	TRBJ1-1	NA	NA	CASSLKGTHTEAFF	TGTGCCAGCAGCTTAAAAGGGACTCACACTGAAGCTTTCTTT
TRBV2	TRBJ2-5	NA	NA	CASARDFQETQYF	TGTGCCTCAGCCAGGGACTTCCAAGAGACCCAGTACTTC
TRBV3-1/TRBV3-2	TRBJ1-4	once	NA	CASSQDPIPDEAAPVSEKLFF	TGTGCCAGCAGCCAAGACCCGATTCCTGATGAAGCCGCCCCGGTAAGTGAAAAACTGTTTTTT
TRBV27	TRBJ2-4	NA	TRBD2	CASSLFAGGSIQYF	TGTGCCAGCAGTTTATTTGCCGGCGGGAGCATTCAGTACTTC
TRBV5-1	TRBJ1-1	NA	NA	CASSLGTVREAFF	TGCGCCAGCAGCTTGGGGACAGTTCGCGAAGCTTTCTTT
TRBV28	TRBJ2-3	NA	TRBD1	CASYKSGGTGTTDTQYF	TGTGCCAGCTACAAAAGTGGTGGGACAGGGACGACAGATACGCAGTATTTT
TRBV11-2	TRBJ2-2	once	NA	CASSLGGVGTGELFF	TGTGCCAGCAGCTTAGGGGGGGTTGGCACCGGGGAGCTGTTTTTT
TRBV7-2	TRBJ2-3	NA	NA	CASSLDRRGTDTQYF	TGTGCCAGCAGCTTAGACCGGCGGGGCACAGATACGCAGTATTTT
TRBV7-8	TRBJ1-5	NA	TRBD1	CASSLGLPRTGEDGNSNQPQHF	TGTGCCAGCAGCTTAGGGCTCCCCCGTACAGGGGAGGATGGCAATTCCAATCAGCCCCAGCATTTT
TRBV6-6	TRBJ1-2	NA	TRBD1	CASTPDRGETNYGYTF	TGTGCCAGCACTCCGGACAGGGGGGAAACTAACTATGGCTACACCTTC
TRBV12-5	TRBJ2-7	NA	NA	CASGLSQGSGYEQYF	TGTGCTAGTGGTTTATCACAGGGAAGCGGCTACGAGCAGTACTTC
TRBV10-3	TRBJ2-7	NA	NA	CAISARQAYEQYF	TGTGCCATCAGTGCTCGCCAGGCCTACGAGCAGTACTTC
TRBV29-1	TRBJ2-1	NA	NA	CSVEEAGSYNEQFF	TGCAGCGTTGAAGAGGCAGGCTCCTACAATGAGCAGTTCTTC
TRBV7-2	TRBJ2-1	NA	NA	CASRTLPAGTIQFF	TGTGCCAGCAGAACCCTCCCAGCCGGGACAATCCAGTTCTTC
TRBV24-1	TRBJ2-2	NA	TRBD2	CATSDRTSGGAGELFF	TGTGCCACCAGTGACCGGACTAGCGGGGGTGCCGGGGAGCTGTTTTTT
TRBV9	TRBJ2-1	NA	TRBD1	CASSVAGDRGHNEQFF	TGTGCCAGCAGCGTAGCGGGGGACAGGGGCCACAATGAGCAGTTCTTC
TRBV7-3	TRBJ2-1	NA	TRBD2	CASSWRGSAEGTRVYNEQFF	TGTGCCAGCAGCTGGAGGGGCTCGGCCGAAGGGACTAGAGTTTACAATGAGCAGTTCTTC
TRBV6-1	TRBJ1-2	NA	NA	CASSETGRGGYTF	TGTGCCAGCAGTGAAACAGGGAGAGGTGGCTACACCTTC
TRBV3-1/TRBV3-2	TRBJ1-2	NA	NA	CASSQSDYGYTF	TGTGCCAGCAGCCAATCAGATTATGGCTACACCTTC
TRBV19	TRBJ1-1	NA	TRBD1	CASSTQGATEAFF	TGTGCCAGTAGTACACAGGGGGCCACTGAAGCTTTCTTT
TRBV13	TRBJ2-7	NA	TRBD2	CASSLVSSGTLYEQYF	TGTGCCAGCAGCTTAGTGTCTAGCGGAACCCTCTACGAGCAGTACTTC
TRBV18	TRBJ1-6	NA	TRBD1	CASSPRDSAGSPLHF	TGTGCCAGCTCACCCCGGGACAGCGCGGGTTCACCCCTCCACTTT
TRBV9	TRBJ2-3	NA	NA	CASSVVLDTQYF	TGTGCCAGCAGCGTAGTATTAGATACGCAGTATTTT
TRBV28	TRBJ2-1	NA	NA	CASSQQFTYNEQFF	TGTGCCAGCAGTCAACAGTTTACCTACAATGAGCAGTTCTTC
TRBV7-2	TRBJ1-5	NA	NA	CASSLDRGRNQPQHF	TGTGCCAGCAGCTTAGATCGGGGGAGGAATCAGCCCCAGCATTTT
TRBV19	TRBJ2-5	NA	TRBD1	CASSKTGGQETQYF	TGTGCCAGTAGTAAGACAGGGGGGCAAGAGACCCAGTACTTC
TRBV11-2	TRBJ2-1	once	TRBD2	CASSLVAGGSYNEQFF	TGTGCCAGCAGCTTAGTAGCGGGAGGGTCCTACAATGAGCAGTTCTTC
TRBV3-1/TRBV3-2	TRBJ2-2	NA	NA	CASSQVRANTGELFF	TGTGCCAGCAGCCAAGTACGCGCGAACACCGGGGAGCTGTTTTTT
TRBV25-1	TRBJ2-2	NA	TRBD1	CASSGQGNTGELFF	TGTGCCAGCAGTGGACAGGGGAACACCGGGGAGCTGTTTTTT
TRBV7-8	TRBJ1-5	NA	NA	CASSPLRGNNQPQHF	TGTGCCAGCAGCCCACTTAGAGGGAACAATCAGCCCCAGCATTTT
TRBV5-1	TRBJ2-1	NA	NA	CASSLAELNEQFF	TGCGCCAGCAGCTTGGCCGAACTTAATGAGCAGTTCTTC
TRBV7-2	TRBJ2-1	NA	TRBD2	CASSSGTSGIRVWGNEQFF	TGTGCCAGCAGCTCCGGGACTAGCGGGATAAGGGTTTGGGGCAATGAGCAGTTCTTC
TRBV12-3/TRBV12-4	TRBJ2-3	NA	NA	CASSFVDRDTQYF	TGTGCCAGCAGTTTCGTAGATCGAGATACGCAGTATTTT